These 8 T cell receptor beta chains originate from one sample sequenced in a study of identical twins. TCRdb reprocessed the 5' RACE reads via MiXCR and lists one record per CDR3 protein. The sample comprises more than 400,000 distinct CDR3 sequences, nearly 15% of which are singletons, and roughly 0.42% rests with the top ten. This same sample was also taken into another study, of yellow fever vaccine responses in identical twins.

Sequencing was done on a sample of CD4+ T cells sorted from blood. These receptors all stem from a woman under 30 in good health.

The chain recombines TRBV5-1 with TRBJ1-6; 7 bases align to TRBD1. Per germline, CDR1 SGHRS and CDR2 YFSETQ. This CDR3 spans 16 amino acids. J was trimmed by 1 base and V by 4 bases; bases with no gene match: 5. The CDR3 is CASSGGQPSYNSPLHF. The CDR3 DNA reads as TGCGCCAGCAGCGGGGGACAGCCATCCTATAATTCACCCCTCCACTTT.

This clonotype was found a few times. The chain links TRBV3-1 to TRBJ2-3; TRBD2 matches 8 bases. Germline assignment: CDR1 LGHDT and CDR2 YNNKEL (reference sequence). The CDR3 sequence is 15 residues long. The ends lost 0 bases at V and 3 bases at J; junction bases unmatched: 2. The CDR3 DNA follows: TGTGCCAGCAGCCAAGATGGGACTAGGACAGATACGCAGTATTTT. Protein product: CASSQDGTRTDTQYF.

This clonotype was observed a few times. The CDR3 sequence is CSGTSGRIGELFF. In DNA, the CDR3 is TGCAGCGGCACTAGCGGGAGGATCGGGGAGCTGTTTTTT. The chain uses TRBV29-1 and TRBJ2-2; 12 bases match TRBD2. The germline V gene has CDR1 SQVTM and CDR2 ANQGSEA. Unmatched junction bases numbered 4, after V lost 7 bases and J lost 7 bases. The CDR3 runs 13 residues.

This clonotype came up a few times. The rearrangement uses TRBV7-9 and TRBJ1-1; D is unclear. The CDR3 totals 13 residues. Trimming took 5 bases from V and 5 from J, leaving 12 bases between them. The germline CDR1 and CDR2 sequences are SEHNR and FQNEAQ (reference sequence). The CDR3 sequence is CASSSYRRTEAFF. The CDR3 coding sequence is TGTGCCAGCAGCAGTTACCGGCGGACTGAAGCTTTCTTT.

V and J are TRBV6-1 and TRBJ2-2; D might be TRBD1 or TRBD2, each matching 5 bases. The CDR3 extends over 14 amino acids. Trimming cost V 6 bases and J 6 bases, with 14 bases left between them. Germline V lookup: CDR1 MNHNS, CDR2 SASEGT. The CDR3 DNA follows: TGTGCCAGCAGGCCAACCGGGACGGCCGGGGAGCTGTTTTTT. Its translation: CASRPTGTAGELFF.

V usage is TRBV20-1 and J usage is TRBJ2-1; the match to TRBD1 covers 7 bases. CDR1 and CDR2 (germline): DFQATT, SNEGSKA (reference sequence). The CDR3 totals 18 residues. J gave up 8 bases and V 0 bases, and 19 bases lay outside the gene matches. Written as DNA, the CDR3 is TGCAGTGCTAGAGATTCCCCAAAGAAGGGGGCAAGTCCCGATGAGCAGTTCTTC. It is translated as CSARDSPKKGASPDEQFF.

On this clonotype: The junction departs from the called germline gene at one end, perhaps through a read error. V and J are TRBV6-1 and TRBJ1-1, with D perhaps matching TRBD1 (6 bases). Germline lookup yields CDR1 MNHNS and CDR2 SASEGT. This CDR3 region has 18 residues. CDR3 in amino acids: CASSEGWQGRGINTEAFF. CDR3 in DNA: TGTGCCAGCAGCGAAGGGTGGCAGGGGAGGGGGATCAACACTGAAGCTTTCTTT.

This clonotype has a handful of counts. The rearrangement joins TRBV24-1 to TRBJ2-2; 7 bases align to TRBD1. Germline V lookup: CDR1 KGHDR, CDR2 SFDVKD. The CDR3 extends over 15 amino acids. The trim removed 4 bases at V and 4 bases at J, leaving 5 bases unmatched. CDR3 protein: CATSDPTGATGELFF. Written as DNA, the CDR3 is TGTGCCACCAGTGACCCTACAGGGGCCACCGGGGAGCTGTTTTTT.